This T cell receptor beta chain was sequenced during a study of blood T cells in healthy people across ages. The CDR3 extends over 10 amino acids. Germline-derived CDR1 and CDR2 are DFQATT and SNEGSKA (reference sequence). The study's findings and limits: Aged donors had fewer naive CD4+ cells and lower diversity than long-lived donors.

Together with a sample-barcoded 5' primer, a J-beta primer mix was included in a second PCR lasting 7 to 11 cycles. Via MiXCR, TCRdb re-called the 5' RACE reads, giving one row per CDR3 protein. Of hundreds of thousands of distinct CDR3 sequences listed, roughly 44% are singletons. For this clonotype: Its antigen is unknown. A read error may account for a junction end that differs from germline.

This chain joins TRBV20-1 and TRBJ2-1; D call uncertain. The sequence came from a man in his sixties in good health. Sequencing was done on a sample of blood. Here the CDR3 reads CSASGNEEFF. CDR3 in DNA: TGCAGTGCTAGTGGCAATGAGGAGTTCTTC.